A selection of T cell receptor beta chains follows, all from one sample in a study of shared clonotypes between healthy human individuals. Produced via immunoSEQ multiplex PCR; TCRdb's table is partial and in-frame only. This table holds a few million clones, 80% to 95% found once. Sequencing was performed on naive CD4+ T cells from PBMCs. These receptors originate from a man younger than 30 in good health. Some clones in this sample may be carry-over from other donors' samples. Both conserved end residues are part of each CDR3. Each record gives: CDR3 protein, CDR3 DNA, D gene, CDR3 length, J gene, V gene. A D gene is named only where the DNA matches it firmly.

CAWSGRRLAGNYEQYF,TGTGCCTGGAGTGGCCGACGACTAGCGGGCAACTACGAGCAGTACTTC,TRBD2,16,TRBJ2-7,TRBV30
CASIPAPGTGSANYGYTF,TGTGCCAGCATACCCGCCCCCGGAACAGGGTCGGCTAACTATGGCTACACCTTC,-,18,TRBJ1-2,TRBV28
CASSVRTGLSIYEQYF,TGTGCCAGCAGCGTCCGGACAGGGCTATCCATCTACGAGCAGTACTTC,TRBD1,16,TRBJ2-7,TRBV9
CASSQTRSGGYTF,TGCGCCAGCAGCCAAACCCGTAGTGGGGGCTACACCTTC,-,13,TRBJ1-2,TRBV4-1
CASSVSQTGSKGVGKNIQYF,TGTGCCAGCAGCGTCTCCCAAACAGGGAGTAAAGGTGTAGGCAAAAACATTCAGTACTTC,-,20,TRBJ2-4,TRBV9
CASSPYAGNYNEQFF,TGTGCCAGCAGCCCTTACGCGGGAAATTACAATGAGCAGTTCTTC,-,15,TRBJ2-1,TRBV7-2
CASSLTPSGYEQFF,TGTGCCAGCAGTCTAACTCCGTCAGGCTATGAGCAGTTCTTC,-,14,TRBJ2-1,TRBV7-3
CASQTNLLQGDGYTF,TGTGCCAGCCAAACAAATCTGTTACAGGGGGACGGCTACACCTTC,TRBD1,15,TRBJ1-2,TRBV28
CASSATGTAQETQYF,TGTGCCAGCAGCGCCACAGGGACGGCCCAAGAGACCCAGTACTTC,-,15,TRBJ2-5,TRBV9
CASSPSHGRAGANVLTF,TGTGCCAGCAGTCCGAGCCACGGACGGGCCGGGGCCAACGTCCTGACTTTC,-,17,TRBJ2-6,TRBV27
CASSPVLRTEAFF,TGTGCCAGCAGCCCGGTTCTACGAACTGAAGCTTTCTTT,-,13,TRBJ1-1,TRBV7-2
CASSYGQGTEAFF,TGTGCCAGCAGTTACGGTCAGGGGACAGAAGCTTTCTTT,-,13,TRBJ1-1,TRBV6-5
CAGLAGNSYEQYF,TGTGCCGGGCTAGCGGGTAACTCCTACGAGCAGTACTTC,TRBD2,13,TRBJ2-7,TRBV6-1
CASSLGGLAGTDTQYF,TGTGCCAGCAGCCTGGGGGGGCTAGCGGGCACAGATACGCAGTATTTT,-,16,TRBJ2-3,TRBV5-6
CASSPPGWGANYGYTF,TGTGCCAGCTCACCCCCGGGCTGGGGAGCTAACTATGGCTACACCTTC,-,16,TRBJ1-2,TRBV18
CSARRGLGYTF,TGCAGTGCTAGGCGGGGGCTAGGCTACACCTTC,-,11,TRBJ1-2,TRBV20-1
CSVVSSQTLAEPYEQYF,TGCAGCGTTGTTTCTTCTCAAACCCTAGCGGAACCCTACGAGCAGTACTTC,TRBD2,17,TRBJ2-7,TRBV29-1